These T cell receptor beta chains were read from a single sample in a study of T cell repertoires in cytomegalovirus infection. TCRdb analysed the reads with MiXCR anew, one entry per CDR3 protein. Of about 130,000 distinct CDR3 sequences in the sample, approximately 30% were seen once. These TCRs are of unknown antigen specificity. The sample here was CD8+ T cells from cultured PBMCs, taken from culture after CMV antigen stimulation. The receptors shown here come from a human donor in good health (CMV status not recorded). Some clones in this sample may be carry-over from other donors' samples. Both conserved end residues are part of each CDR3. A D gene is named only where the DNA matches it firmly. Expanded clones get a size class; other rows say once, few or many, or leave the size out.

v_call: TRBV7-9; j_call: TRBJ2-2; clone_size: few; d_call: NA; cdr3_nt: TGTGCCCTAAGCCTTGGGAGGACCGGGGAGCTGTTTTTT; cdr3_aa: CALSLGRTGELFF
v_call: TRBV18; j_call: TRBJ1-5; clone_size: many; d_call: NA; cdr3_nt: TGTGCCAGCTCACCGGTACAGGCTCAGCCCCAGCATTTT; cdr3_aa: CASSPVQAQPQHF
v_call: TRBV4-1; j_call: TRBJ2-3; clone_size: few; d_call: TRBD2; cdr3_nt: TGCGCCAGCAGCCAAGACCAACTAACCAAGGGTAGCGGGGGGGTCCAACGCACGCAGTATTTT; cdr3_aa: CASSQDQLTKGSGGVQRTQYF
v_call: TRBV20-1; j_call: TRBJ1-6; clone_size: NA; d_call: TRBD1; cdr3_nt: TGCAGTGCTAGACTACGGACAGGGTTGAATTCACCCCTCCACTTT; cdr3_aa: CSARLRTGLNSPLHF
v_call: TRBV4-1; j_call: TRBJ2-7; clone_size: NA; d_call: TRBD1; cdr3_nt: TGCGCCAGCAGCCAAGTGGACAGGGGAACCTACGAGCAGTACTTC; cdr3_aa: CASSQVDRGTYEQYF
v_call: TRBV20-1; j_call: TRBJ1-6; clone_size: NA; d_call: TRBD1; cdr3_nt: TGCAGTGCTAGAGTGCCAACGAAGACAGGGTCGTCCTATAATTCACCCCTCCACTTT; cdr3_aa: CSARVPTKTGSSYNSPLHF
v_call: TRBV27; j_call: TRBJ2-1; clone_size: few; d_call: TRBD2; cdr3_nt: TGTGCCAGCAGCCTATGGGGACTAGCGGGGCGTAGTGAGCAGTTCTTC; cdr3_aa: CASSLWGLAGRSEQFF
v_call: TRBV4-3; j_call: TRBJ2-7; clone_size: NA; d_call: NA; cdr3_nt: TGCGCCAGCAGCCAAGATAGGGGGGGCTCCTACGAGCAGTACTTC; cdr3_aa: CASSQDRGGSYEQYF
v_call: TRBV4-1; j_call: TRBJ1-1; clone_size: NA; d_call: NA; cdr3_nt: TGCGCCAGCAGCCAAGAGGAGCAGGCTTCGGAAGCTTTCTTT; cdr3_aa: CASSQEEQASEAFF
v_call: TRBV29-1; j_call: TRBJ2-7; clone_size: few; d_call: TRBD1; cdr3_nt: TGCAGCGTGGGATCCGGGACAGGGGAGGACGAGCAGTACTTC; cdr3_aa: CSVGSGTGEDEQYF
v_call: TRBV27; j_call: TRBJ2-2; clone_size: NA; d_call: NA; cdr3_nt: TGTGCCAGCAGTTCGGGGGGCCCCGGGGAGCTGTTTTTT; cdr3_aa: CASSSGGPGELFF
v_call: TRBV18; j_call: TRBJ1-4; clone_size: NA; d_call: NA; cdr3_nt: TGTGCCAGCTCACCACCGGGAAGGGGGAGGAATGAAAAACTGTATTTT; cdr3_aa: CASSPPGRGRNEKLYF
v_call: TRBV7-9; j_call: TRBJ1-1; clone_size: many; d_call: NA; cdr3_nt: TGTGCCAGCAGCTTAGCCTATGTGAACACTGAAGCTTTCTTT; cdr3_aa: CASSLAYVNTEAFF
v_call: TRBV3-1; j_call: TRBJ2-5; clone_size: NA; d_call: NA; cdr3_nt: TGTGCCAGCAGCCCAGTGTGGGACCACACTAAGGAGGAGACCCAGTACTTC; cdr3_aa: CASSPVWDHTKEETQYF
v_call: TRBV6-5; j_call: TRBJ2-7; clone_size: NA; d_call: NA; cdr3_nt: TGTGCCAGCAGCCTGTCTGGGGAGGGGGGGGCCTACGAGCAGTACTTC; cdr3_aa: CASSLSGEGGAYEQYF
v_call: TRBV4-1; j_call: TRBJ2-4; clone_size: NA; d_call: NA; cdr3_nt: TGCGCCAGCAGCCAAGAGGTATCCAAAAACATTCAGTACTTC; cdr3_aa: CASSQEVSKNIQYF
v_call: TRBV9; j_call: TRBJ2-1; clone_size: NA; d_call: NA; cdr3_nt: TGTGCCAGCAGCGTAGGTGGGGGGGGCCCCTACAATGAGCAGTTCTTC; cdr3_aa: CASSVGGGGPYNEQFF
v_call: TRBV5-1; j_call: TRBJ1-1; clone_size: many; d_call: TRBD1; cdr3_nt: TGCGCCAGCAGCTTGGGGACAGGGCGGGACGATGAAGCTTTCTTT; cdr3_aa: CASSLGTGRDDEAFF
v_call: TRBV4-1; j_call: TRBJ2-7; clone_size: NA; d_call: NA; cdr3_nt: TGTGCCAGCAGCCCGGGCAGGAGCCCCTCCTACGAGCAGTACTTC; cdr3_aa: CASSPGRSPSYEQYF
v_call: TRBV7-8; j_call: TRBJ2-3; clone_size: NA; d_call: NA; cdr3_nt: TGTGCCAGCAGCCCCAATTTTCCGCAGTATTTT; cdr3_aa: CASSPNFPQYF
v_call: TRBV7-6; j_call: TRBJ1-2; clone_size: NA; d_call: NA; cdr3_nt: TGTGCCAGCAGCTTAGGGACCCAGTTTCGGGATGGCTACACCTTC; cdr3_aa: CASSLGTQFRDGYTF
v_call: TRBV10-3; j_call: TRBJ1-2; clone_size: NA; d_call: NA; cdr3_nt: TGTGCCATCAGTGAGGGCCAGGGTCCCCGTGGCTACACCTTC; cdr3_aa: CAISEGQGPRGYTF
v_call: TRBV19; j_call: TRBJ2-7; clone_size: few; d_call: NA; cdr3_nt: TGTGCCAGTAGTATGGTAGGGGATTACGAGCAGTACTTC; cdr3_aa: CASSMVGDYEQYF
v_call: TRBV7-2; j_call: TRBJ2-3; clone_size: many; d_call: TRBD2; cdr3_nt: TGTGCCAGCAGCTTAATTCTGACGGGGGGTGTAGGGAGCACAGATACGCAGTATTTT; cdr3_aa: CASSLILTGGVGSTDTQYF
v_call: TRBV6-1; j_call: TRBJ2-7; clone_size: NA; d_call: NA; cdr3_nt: TGTGCCACCCTGACGGGTAGCTACGAGCAGTACTTC; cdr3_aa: CATLTGSYEQYF
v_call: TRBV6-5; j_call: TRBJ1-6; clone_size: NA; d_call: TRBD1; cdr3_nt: TGTGCCAGCAGTTACTCAGGACAGGGGAATAATTCACCCCTCCACTTT; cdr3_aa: CASSYSGQGNNSPLHF
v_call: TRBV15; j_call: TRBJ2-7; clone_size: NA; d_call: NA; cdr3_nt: TGTGCCACCAGCGGAGACAGAGAGACCCTTTACGAGCAGTACTTC; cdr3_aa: CATSGDRETLYEQYF
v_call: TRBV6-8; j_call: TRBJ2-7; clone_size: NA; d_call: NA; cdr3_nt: TGTGCCACCAACCCGCACGGTGACTCCTACGAGCAGTACTTC; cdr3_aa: CATNPHGDSYEQYF